Listed here are 25 T cell receptor beta chains from one sample, sequenced in a study of T-cell memory formation after mild COVID-19. TCRdb passed the 5' RACE reads through MiXCR, listing each CDR3 protein once. Here the sample spans approximately 260,000 distinct CDR3 sequences, roughly 18% being singletons. The sequenced sample was PBMCs or a T cell subset sorted from them (not recorded which). Receptors were obtained from a man aged 18 to 35 who had mild COVID-19 (a few samples of this study predate the infection). Cell type and time point are not known.

V is TRBV5-5 and J is TRBJ1-5, with TRBD1 as a possible D gene (5 bases). This CDR3 region has 15 residues. Deletions cut 0 bases from V and 6 bases from J, with 13 bases between. Germline values: CDR1 SGHKS, CDR2 YYEKEE (reference sequence). The chain's CDR3 is CASSLAQGGTQPQHF. The CDR3 coding sequence is TGTGCCAGCAGCTTGGCGCAGGGTGGGACTCAGCCCCAGCATTTT.

This clonotype was detected only once. V and J are TRBV6-1 and TRBJ1-4; a possible D gene is TRBD1 (5 bases). The germline gives CDR1 MNHNS, CDR2 SASEGT. V lost 1 base to trimming and J lost 4 bases, with 16 bases between them. CDR3 length equals 17 residues. For the CDR3, the DNA is TGTGCCAGCAGTGAAGTCAGGGCGCCAGGGCGTAATGAAAAACTGTTTTTT. Its translation is CASSEVRAPGRNEKLFF.

This clonotype was counted between two and nine times. The gene calls are TRBV9 and TRBJ1-6; D ambiguous. Germline CDR1 SGDLS, CDR2 YYNGEE. Trimming removed 0 bases from V and 10 bases from J, with 14 bases in between. This CDR3 comprises 15 residues. CDR3 sequence (DNA): TGTGCCAGCAGCGTAGCTGGGCCCCGAGACTCACCCCTCCACTTT. Translation gives CASSVAGPRDSPLHF.

The gene calls are TRBV25-1 and TRBJ2-2; 7 bases fit TRBD1. Per germline, CDR1 MGHDK and CDR2 SYGVNS. V shed 6 bases, J shed 2 bases, and the junction held 3 bases outside the gene matches. The CDR3 runs to 14 residues. This CDR3 is CASRQGINTGELFF. The DNA for the CDR3 is TGTGCCAGCAGACAGGGGATCAACACCGGGGAGCTGTTTTTT.

This clonotype showed up just a few times. The V call is TRBV4-3, the J call TRBJ2-6; D call uncertain. The CDR3 length is 16 residues. The ends were cut back, 2 bases at V and 0 bases at J, with 8 bases in the middle. The germline V gene has CDR1 LGHNA and CDR2 YSLEER. CDR3 in amino acids: CASSQKAVSGANVLTF. CDR3 in DNA: TGCGCCAGCAGCCAAAAGGCGGTCTCTGGGGCCAACGTCCTGACTTTC.

This clonotype was counted between two and nine times. The rearrangement joins TRBV20-1 to TRBJ1-6; 8 positions match TRBD1. The CDR3 has 14 residues. Germline V gene sequence: CDR1 DFQATT, CDR2 SNEGSKA (reference sequence). Trimming cost V 0 bases and J 9 bases; bases outside gene matches: 4. CDR3 in DNA: TGCAGTGCTAGAGAAGGACAGGGTGGTTCACCCCTCCACTTT. This encodes CSAREGQGGSPLHF.

This clonotype came up a few times. The V and J genes are TRBV5-1 and TRBJ2-6; D possibly corresponds to TRBD2 (6 bases). The CDR3 is 17 residues long. Germline CDR1 reads SGHRS; CDR2 reads YFSETQ. V dropped 5 bases and J dropped 0 bases, with 15 bases sitting between them. The CDR3 sequence is CASRVSGLLSGANVLTF. The CDR3 DNA sequence: TGCGCCAGCAGGGTATCGGGACTTCTCTCTGGGGCCAACGTCCTGACTTTC.

This clonotype turned up a few times. The chain links TRBV9 to TRBJ1-2; D is unresolved. This CDR3 is built from 13 residues. The germline gives CDR1 SGDLS, CDR2 YYNGEE. The germline V and J ends were trimmed by 3 bases and 0 bases, with 6 bases remaining between them. The CDR3 coding sequence is TGTGCCAGCAGCGCAGCAGCTAACTATGGCTACACCTTC. The encoded protein is CASSAAANYGYTF.

In its sample, this clonotype was seen many times. The genes are TRBV4-3 and TRBJ2-3; 8 nucleotides line up with TRBD2. V shed 5 bases, J shed 3 bases, and the junction held 4 bases outside the gene matches. The CDR3 runs to 14 residues. From germline, CDR1 is LGHNA and CDR2 YSLEER. In DNA, the CDR3 is TGCGCCAGCAGCTCAAGCGGGGGAACAGATACGCAGTATTTT. Protein product: CASSSSGGTDTQYF.

This clonotype was observed many times. The chain links TRBV5-1 to TRBJ2-7; tentative D call: TRBD2 (5 bases). Trimming took 4 bases from V and 2 from J, leaving 13 bases between them. The CDR3 totals 14 residues. Germline V gene sequence: CDR1 SGHRS, CDR2 YFSETQ. The CDR3 sequence is CASSPRRAPYEQYF. CDR3 nucleotide sequence: TGCGCCAGCAGCCCCCGGCGGGCCCCCTACGAGCAGTACTTC.

This clonotype was seen a few times. The chain employs TRBV5-1 and TRBJ2-5; D unclear. Looked up from germline, CDR1 is SGHRS and CDR2 is YFSETQ. The CDR3 runs to 15 residues. The germline V and J ends were trimmed by 2 bases and 0 bases, with 11 bases remaining between them. CDR3 coding DNA: TGCGCCAGCAGCTTCGTGGGTTTCAACCAAGAGACCCAGTACTTC. This translates into CASSFVGFNQETQYF.

The chain recombines TRBV28 with TRBJ1-4, with 8 bases fitting TRBD1. Germline-derived CDR1 and CDR2 are MDHEN and SYDVKM. The trim removed 4 bases at V and 10 bases at J, leaving 8 bases unmatched. The CDR3 totals 14 residues. The CDR3 region is CASSWTGTAGKLFF. For the CDR3, the DNA is TGTGCCAGCAGTTGGACAGGGACCGCAGGAAAACTGTTTTTT.

A word on this clonotype: Given a much more abundant clone one base away, this may be a read error. The rearrangement uses TRBV6-5 and TRBJ2-6, with D perhaps matching TRBD1 (5 bases). In germline, CDR1 is MNHEY, CDR2 SVGAGI. The length of the CDR3 is 15 residues. The CDR3 DNA sequence: TGTGCCAGCAGTTACTCACATTCTGGGGCCAACGTCCTGAATTTC. It encodes CASSYSHSGANVLNF.

Here the CDR3 reads CASSQDWGTEQFF. The CDR3 DNA reads as TGCGCCAGCAGCCAAGATTGGGGGACTGAGCAGTTCTTC. V usage is TRBV4-3 and J usage is TRBJ2-1, with D possibly being TRBD1 or TRBD2 (5 bases each). Germline V lookup: CDR1 LGHNA, CDR2 YSLEER. V was cut by 0 bases and J by 9 bases, with 9 bases left in between. The CDR3 has 13 residues.

The gene calls are TRBV10-3 and TRBJ2-2; D remains ambiguous. Deletions cut 2 bases from V and 0 bases from J, with 4 bases between. The CDR3 totals 14 residues. The germline V gene has CDR1 ENHRY and CDR2 SYGVKD. CDR3 DNA sequence: TGTGCCATCAGTGAGGTTCCGAACACCGGGGAGCTGTTTTTT. Protein: CAISEVPNTGELFF.

This clonotype appeared a few times. The junction does not match germline at one end; this may be a read error. The gene calls are TRBV28 and TRBJ1-3; TRBD1 might be the D (6 bases). The CDR3 loop spans 16 amino acids. Germline assignment: CDR1 MDHEN and CDR2 SYDVKM. CDR3: CASSSLNGLTERGVIF. CDR3 in DNA: TGTGCCAGCAGTTCCCTTAATGGGTTGACGGAGAGGGGGGTGATTTTT.

The chain combines TRBV5-1 with TRBJ1-1; D is ambiguous. This CDR3 region has 14 residues. Deletions cut 0 bases from V and 4 bases from J, with 10 bases between. The germline gives CDR1 SGHRS, CDR2 YFSETQ. The CDR3 sequence: CASSLDAKGTEAFF. The CDR3 DNA reads as TGCGCCAGCAGCTTGGACGCAAAGGGCACTGAAGCTTTCTTT.

In this sample, this clonotype turned up a few times. This sequence joins TRBV14 and TRBJ1-6; a possible D gene is TRBD1 (5 bases). This CDR3 comprises 14 residues. Germline CDR1 SGHDN, CDR2 FVKESK. V was trimmed by 7 bases and J by 4 bases, leaving 11 bases between them. The CDR3 reads CASKLGRYNSPLHF. CDR3 in DNA: TGTGCCAGCAAATTGGGACGGTATAATTCACCCCTCCACTTT.

In this sample, this clonotype turned up a few times. This chain connects TRBV3-1 to TRBJ1-5, with D possibly matching TRBD1 (5 bases). The germline V gene encodes CDR1 LGHDT and CDR2 YNNKEL (reference sequence). The CDR3 is 13 residues long. V was trimmed by 7 bases and J by 3 bases, leaving 10 bases between them. The CDR3 bases are TGTGCCAGCACTACAGGCGACAATCAGCCCCAGCATTTT. The encoded protein is CASTTGDNQPQHF.

The chain is built from TRBV5-1 and TRBJ1-1, with a possible D match to TRBD1 (6 bases). The germline V and J ends were trimmed by 4 bases and 8 bases, with 9 bases remaining between them. The CDR3 length is 11 residues. The germline V gene has CDR1 SGHRS and CDR2 YFSETQ. DNA of the CDR3: TGCGCCAGCAGCCTACAGGGAGAAGCTTTCTTT. This codes for CASSLQGEAFF.

The chain combines TRBV7-6 with TRBJ1-1; D might be TRBD1 (5 bases). This CDR3 contains 16 residues. The V end was cut by 1 base, the J end by 0 bases, with 12 bases between. Germline V gives CDR1 SGHVS, CDR2 FNYEAQ. CDR3 region: CASSLEGLGMNTEAFF. The CDR3, as DNA: TGTGCCAGCAGCTTAGAGGGGCTCGGAATGAACACTGAAGCTTTCTTT.

V usage is TRBV7-2 and J usage is TRBJ2-1; 7 nucleotides align to TRBD1. Unmatched junction bases numbered 1, after V lost 2 bases and J lost 9 bases. The CDR3 spans 12 residues. The germline V gene has CDR1 SGHTA and CDR2 FQGNSA. The CDR3 loop is CASSLQGVEQFF. CDR3 coding DNA: TGTGCCAGCAGCTTACAGGGGGTTGAGCAGTTCTTC.

The chain is built from TRBV6-2 or TRBV6-3 and TRBJ2-7, with D maybe TRBD2 (6 bases). The V end lost 2 bases, the J end lost 9 bases, and 8 bases lay between the germline ends. CDR3 size: 11 residues. The germline V gene has CDR1 MNHEY and CDR2 SVGEGT. In DNA form, the CDR3 reads TGTGCCAGCAGTTACCCCGGGGGGCAGTACTTC. Its translation is CASSYPGGQYF.

The genes are TRBV7-9 and TRBJ1-5; perhaps TRBD1 as D (5 bases). The CDR3 runs to 13 residues. CDR1 and CDR2 from the germline V gene are SEHNR and FQNEAQ (reference sequence). V lost 4 bases and J 5 bases, leaving 9 bases between the germline ends. CDR3 sequence (DNA): TGTGCCAGCAGCTCATCCAGGGATCAGCCCCAGCATTTT. This encodes CASSSSRDQPQHF.

This clonotype turned up a few times. The chain couples TRBV9 to TRBJ1-6; 9 bases are shared with TRBD1. This CDR3 region has 17 residues. Germline V gives CDR1 SGDLS, CDR2 YYNGEE. V lost 0 bases and J lost 8; bases outside the gene matches: 9. The CDR3 sequence is CASSVAPGQGGHSPLHF. CDR3 nucleotides: TGTGCCAGCAGCGTAGCCCCGGGACAGGGAGGGCATTCACCCCTCCACTTT.